This T cell receptor (beta chain) stems from a study of T cells in narcolepsy. On the study more broadly: Healthy controls were enrolled alongside patients with narcolepsy type 1 or type 2. Study outcomes and limitations: Comparing one patient's CSF and blood CD4+ clonotypes highlighted HCRT- and TRIB2-specific autoreactive clonotypes.

As to this clone: Its target is unknown.

V lost 5 bases, J lost 5 bases, and 13 bases lay in between. Germline lookup yields CDR1 MDHEN and CDR2 SYDVKM. The CDR3 covers 13 residues. Sequencing used immunoSEQ multiplex PCR; TCRdb keeps in-frame clones, though not all of them. The sample records about 33,000 clones, roughly 90% being singletons. The material sequenced was CD45RA- memory CD4+ T cells from PBMCs. The gene calls are TRBV28 and TRBJ2-7; D gene ambiguous. The sequence derives from a human donor with narcolepsy. The CDR3 is CASSPLVTHEQYF. In DNA, the CDR3 is TGTGCCAGCAGTCCCCTCGTTACCCACGAGCAGTACTTC. The full variable domain, completed using reference TRBV28 and TRBJ2-7, is DVKVTQSSRYLVKRTGEKVFLECVQDMDHENMFWYRQDPGLGLRLIYFSYDVKMKEKGDIPEGYSVSREKKERFSLILESASTNQTSMYLCASSPLVTHEQYFGPGTRLTVT.